This is a list of T cell receptor beta chains from one sample in a study of T cell responses to AZD1222 COVID-19 vaccine. Some clones are missing from TCRdb's copy, which holds only in-frame ones; the method was immunoSEQ multiplex PCR. The sample has tens of thousands of clones, around 84% seen once. This specimen consisted of peripheral blood, obtained on day 0 of AZD1222 vaccination. Source of these receptors: an adult in good health. Each CDR3 is given with its conserved first and last residue. The D gene is left open where the match is weak. Clone size is shown for a subset of rows, as once, few, many or a class of expanded clone.

D	size	V	J	CDR3	DNA
.	.	TRBV5-6	TRBJ2-5	CASSLVAAETQYF	TGTGCCAGCAGCTTGGTCGCGGCCGAGACCCAGTACTTC
TRBD1	.	TRBV4-1	TRBJ1-2	CASGGQGATGYTF	TGCGCCAGCGGAGGACAGGGGGCTACTGGCTACACCTTC
TRBD2	.	TRBV27	TRBJ2-1	CASSLSAGGPYNEQFF	TGTGCCAGCAGTTTATCAGCGGGGGGGCCTTACAATGAGCAGTTCTTC
TRBD2	once	TRBV6-5	TRBJ2-7	CASSYKASSGPYEQYF	TGTGCCAGCAGTTACAAGGCGTCTAGCGGTCCCTACGAGCAGTACTTC
TRBD1	.	TRBV6-2/TRBV6-3	TRBJ2-7	CASSYLGQGHEQYF	TGTGCCAGCAGTTACTTAGGACAGGGCCACGAGCAGTACTTC
.	.	TRBV5-1	TRBJ1-2	CASSLGGSGYGYTF	TGCGCCAGCAGCTTGGGAGGGTCTGGCTATGGCTACACCTTC
.	.	TRBV6-5	TRBJ2-5	CASSYSMQAGETQYF	TGTGCCAGCAGTTACTCGATGCAGGCGGGAGAGACCCAGTACTTC
TRBD1	.	TRBV9	TRBJ1-6	CASTTGGPRNSPLHF	TGTGCCAGCACGACAGGGGGTCCGAGAAATTCACCCCTCCACTTT
TRBD2	.	TRBV28	TRBJ2-3	CASSFAGGRADTQYF	TGTGCCAGCAGTTTCGCGGGAGGTAGAGCAGATACGCAGTATTTT
.	.	TRBV18	TRBJ1-5	CASSPVDSPSNQPQHF	TGTGCCAGCTCACCGGTCGACAGCCCTAGCAATCAGCCCCAGCATTTT
TRBD1	few	TRBV2	TRBJ1-2	CASSKDRVGNDGYTF	TGTGCCAGCAGTAAGGACAGGGTAGGCAACGATGGCTACACCTTC
.	once	TRBV5-4	TRBJ1-1	CASSFETTVRNTEAFF	TGTGCCAGCAGCTTCGAAACGACCGTGCGGAACACTGAAGCTTTCTTT
.	.	TRBV7-9	TRBJ2-1	CASSSRVQISSYNEQFF	TGTGCCAGCAGCTCCAGAGTCCAAATCAGCTCCTACAATGAGCAGTTCTTC